This T cell receptor (beta chain) was retrieved from a study of T cells expressing NK-cell markers. Background on the study: From sorted CD3+CD56+NKG2C+, CD3+CD56+NKG2C- and CD3+CD56-NKG2C+ T cells came the TCR beta repertoires.

TCRdb reprocessed the 5' RACE reads and keeps a single row for each CDR3 protein, giving no DNA. The sample data list 140,000 or so distinct CDR3 sequences. This clonotype was sampled from a man aged 18 to 29 in good health. Material: blood T cells: a sorted CD56 or NKG2C T cell subset, CD4+ or CD8+ T cells, or bulk PBMC T cells (not recorded which).

CDR3 sequence reads: CASSQDLTSYYNEQFF. The chain has TRBV14 and TRBJ2-1. Germline V gene sequence: CDR1 SGHDN, CDR2 FVKESK. This CDR3 spans 16 amino acids.